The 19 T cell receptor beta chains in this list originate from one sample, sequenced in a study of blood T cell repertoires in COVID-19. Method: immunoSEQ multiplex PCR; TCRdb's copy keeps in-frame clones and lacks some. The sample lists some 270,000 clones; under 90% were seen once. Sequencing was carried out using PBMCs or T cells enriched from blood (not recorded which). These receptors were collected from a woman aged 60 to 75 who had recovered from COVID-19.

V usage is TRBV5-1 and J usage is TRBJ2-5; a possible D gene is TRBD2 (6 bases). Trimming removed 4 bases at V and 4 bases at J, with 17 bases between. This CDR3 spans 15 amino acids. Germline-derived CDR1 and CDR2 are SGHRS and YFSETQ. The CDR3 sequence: CASSPYAGSVETQYF. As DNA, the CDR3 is TGCGCCAGCAGCCCGTATGCGGGATCGGTAGAGACCCAGTACTTC.

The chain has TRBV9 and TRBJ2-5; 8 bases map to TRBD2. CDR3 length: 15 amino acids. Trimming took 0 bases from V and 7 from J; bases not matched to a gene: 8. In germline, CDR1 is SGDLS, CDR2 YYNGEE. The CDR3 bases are TGTGCCAGCAGCGTAGTTGACGGGGGGGCTGGGACCCAGTACTTC. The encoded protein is CASSVVDGGAGTQYF.

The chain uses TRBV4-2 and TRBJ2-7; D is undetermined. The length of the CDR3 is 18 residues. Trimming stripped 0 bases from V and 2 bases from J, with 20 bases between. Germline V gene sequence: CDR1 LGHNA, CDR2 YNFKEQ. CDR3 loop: CASSQDLQWALLAYEQYF. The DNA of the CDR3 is TGTGCCAGCAGCCAAGATCTACAATGGGCCCTCTTAGCCTACGAGCAGTACTTC.

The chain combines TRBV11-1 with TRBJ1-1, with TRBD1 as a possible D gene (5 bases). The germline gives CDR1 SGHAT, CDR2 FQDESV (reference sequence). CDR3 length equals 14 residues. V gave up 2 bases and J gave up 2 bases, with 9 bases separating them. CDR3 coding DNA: TGTGCCAGCAGCTTACAGGGAGGAAACACTGAAGCTTTCTTT. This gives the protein CASSLQGGNTEAFF.

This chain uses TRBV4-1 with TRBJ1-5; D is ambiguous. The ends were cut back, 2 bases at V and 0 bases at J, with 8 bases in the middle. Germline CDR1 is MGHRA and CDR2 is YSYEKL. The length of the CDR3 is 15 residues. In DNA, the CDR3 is TGCGCCAGCAGCCAATTAATTAATAGCAATCAGCCCCAGCATTTT. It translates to CASSQLINSNQPQHF.

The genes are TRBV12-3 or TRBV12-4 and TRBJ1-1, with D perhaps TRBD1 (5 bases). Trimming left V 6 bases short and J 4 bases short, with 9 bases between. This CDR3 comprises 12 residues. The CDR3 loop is CASRGRGTEAFF. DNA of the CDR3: TGTGCCAGCAGGGGTAGGGGCACTGAAGCTTTCTTT.

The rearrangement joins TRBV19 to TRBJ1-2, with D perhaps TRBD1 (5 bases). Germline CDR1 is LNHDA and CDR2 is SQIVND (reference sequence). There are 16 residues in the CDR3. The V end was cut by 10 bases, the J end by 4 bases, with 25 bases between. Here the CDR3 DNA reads TGTGCCACCAGTTGGGGCACCAATCAGCTCTTCTATGGCTACACCTTC. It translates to CATSWGTNQLFYGYTF.

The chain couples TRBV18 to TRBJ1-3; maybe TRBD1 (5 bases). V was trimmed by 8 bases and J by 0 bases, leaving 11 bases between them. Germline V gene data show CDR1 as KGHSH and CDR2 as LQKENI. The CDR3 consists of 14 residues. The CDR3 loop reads CASKPGGSGNTIYF. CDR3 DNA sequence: TGTGCCAGCAAGCCGGGGGGCTCTGGAAACACCATATATTTT.

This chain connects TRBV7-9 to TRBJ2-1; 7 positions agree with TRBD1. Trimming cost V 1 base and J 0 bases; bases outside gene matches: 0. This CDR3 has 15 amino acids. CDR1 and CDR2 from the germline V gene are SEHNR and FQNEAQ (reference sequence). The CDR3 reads CASSLGQGSYNEQFF. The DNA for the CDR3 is TGTGCCAGCAGCTTAGGACAGGGCTCCTACAATGAGCAGTTCTTC.

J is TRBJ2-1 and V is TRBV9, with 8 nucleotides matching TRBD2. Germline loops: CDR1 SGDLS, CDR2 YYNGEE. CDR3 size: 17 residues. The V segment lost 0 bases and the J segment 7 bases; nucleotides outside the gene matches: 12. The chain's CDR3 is CASSVATRGLDPNEQFF. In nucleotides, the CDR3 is TGTGCCAGCAGCGTAGCTACTCGGGGACTAGATCCAAATGAGCAGTTCTTC.

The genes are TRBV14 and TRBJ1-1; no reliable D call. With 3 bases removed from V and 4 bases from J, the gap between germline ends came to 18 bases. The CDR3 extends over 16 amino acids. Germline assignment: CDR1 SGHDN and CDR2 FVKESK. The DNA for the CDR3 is TGTGCCAGCAGCCAGTCCTATCCGGGTGTGGGCACTGAAGCTTTCTTT. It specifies CASSQSYPGVGTEAFF.

CDR3 protein: CATSRDGTGKGETQYF. The DNA of the CDR3 is TGTGCCACCAGCAGAGATGGGACAGGGAAGGGAGAGACCCAGTACTTC. The chain uses TRBV15 and TRBJ2-5; 9 positions match TRBD1. The J segment lost 4 bases and the V segment lost 0 bases, leaving 6 bases of the junction unmatched. The CDR3 length is 16 residues. Germline loops: CDR1 LNHNV, CDR2 YYDKDF (reference sequence).

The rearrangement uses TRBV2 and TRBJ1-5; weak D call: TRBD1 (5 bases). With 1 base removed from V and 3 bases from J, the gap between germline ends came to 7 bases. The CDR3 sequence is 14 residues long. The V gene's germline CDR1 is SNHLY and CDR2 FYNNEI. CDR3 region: CASSEGQSNQPQHF. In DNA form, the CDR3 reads TGTGCCAGCAGTGAAGGACAGTCCAATCAGCCCCAGCATTTT.

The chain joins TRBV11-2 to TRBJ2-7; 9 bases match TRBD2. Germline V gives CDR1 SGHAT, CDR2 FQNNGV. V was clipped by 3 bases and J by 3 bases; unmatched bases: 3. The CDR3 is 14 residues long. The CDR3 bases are TGTGCCAGCAGCTTTGGTAGCGGGGGCTACGAGCAGTACTTC. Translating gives CASSFGSGGYEQYF.

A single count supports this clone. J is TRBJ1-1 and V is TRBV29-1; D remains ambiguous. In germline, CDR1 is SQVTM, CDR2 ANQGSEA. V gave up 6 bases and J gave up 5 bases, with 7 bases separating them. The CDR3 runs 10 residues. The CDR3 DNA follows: TGCAGCGTCCGCCAGACTGAAGCTTTCTTT. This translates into CSVRQTEAFF.

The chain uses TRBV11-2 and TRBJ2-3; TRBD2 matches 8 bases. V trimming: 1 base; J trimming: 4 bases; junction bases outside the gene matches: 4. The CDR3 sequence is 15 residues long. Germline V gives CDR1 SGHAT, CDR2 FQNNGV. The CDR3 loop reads CASSLGTSKADTQYF. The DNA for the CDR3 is TGTGCCAGCAGCTTAGGGACTAGCAAGGCAGATACGCAGTATTTT.

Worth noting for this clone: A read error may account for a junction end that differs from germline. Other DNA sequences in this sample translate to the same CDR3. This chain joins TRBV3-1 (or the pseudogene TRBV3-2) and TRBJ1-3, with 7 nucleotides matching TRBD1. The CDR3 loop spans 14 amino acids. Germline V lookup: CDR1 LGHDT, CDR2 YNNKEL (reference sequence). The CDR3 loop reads CASSQGGSGNTIYF. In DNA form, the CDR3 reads TGTGCCAGCAGTCAAGGGGGCTCCGGAAACACCATATATTTT.

The CDR3 reads CASSYSGTGGAAYTF. The CDR3 bases are TGTGCCAGCAGTTACTCCGGGACAGGGGGCGCAGCCTACACCTTC. The chain joins TRBV6-5 to TRBJ1-2; TRBD1 aligns across 12 bases. Germline V gene lookup returns CDR1 MNHEY and CDR2 SVGAGI. CDR3 length: 15 residues. The V and J ends lost 0 bases and 10 bases, in that order; junction bases with no gene match: 6.

CDR3 sequence: CASSLAGGGHNEQFF. CDR3 bases: TGCGCCAGCAGCCTAGCGGGAGGGGGACACAATGAGCAGTTCTTC. This sequence joins TRBV5-1 and TRBJ2-1; 12 positions agree with TRBD2. The V gene's germline CDR1 is SGHRS and CDR2 YFSETQ. The CDR3 is 15 amino acids. Trimming cost V 4 bases and J 5 bases; bases outside gene matches: 4.